The 15 T cell receptor beta chains in this list originate from one sample, sequenced in a study of OX40 agonist ivuxolimab in advanced cancers. The data were produced by immunoSEQ multiplex PCR, yet TCRdb's version contains in-frame clones alone and is incomplete. This table has some 15,000 clones, over 60% appearing once. The sample consisted of CD4+ or CD8+ T cells sorted from blood, taken in a trial of the OX40 agonist ivuxolimab. These receptors all come from an adult with an advanced solid tumor such as melanoma, head and neck, liver or kidney cancer.

The rearrangement uses TRBV6-1 and TRBJ1-5; no definite D call. The CDR3 has 13 residues. Germline V gene lookup returns CDR1 MNHNS and CDR2 SASEGT. V lost 3 bases to trimming and J lost 4 bases, with 7 bases between them. The CDR3 DNA is TGTGCCAGCAGTGAGACCTTAAATCAGCCCCAGCATTTT. This gives the protein CASSETLNQPQHF.

The chain recombines TRBV28 with TRBJ2-2; 7 nucleotides align to TRBD2. The germline V gene encodes CDR1 MDHEN and CDR2 SYDVKM. The CDR3 extends over 15 amino acids. J lost 0 bases, V lost 3 bases, and 1 base had no gene match. The CDR3 sequence is CASSFSGTNTGELFF. CDR3 DNA sequence: TGTGCCAGCAGTTTCAGCGGGACGAACACCGGGGAGCTGTTTTTT.

The chain is built from TRBV14 and TRBJ2-7; 7 nucleotides line up with TRBD2. CDR3 length equals 15 residues. From germline, CDR1 is SGHDN and CDR2 FVKESK. After removal of 2 bases from V and 2 bases from J, the junction contained 6 bases not matched to a gene. The CDR3 spells CASSQLGGLTYEQYF. The DNA for the CDR3 is TGTGCCAGCAGCCAACTCGGGGGGTTAACCTACGAGCAGTACTTC.

This chain links TRBV11-3 with TRBJ2-2, with 9 bases fitting TRBD1. V lost 6 bases and J lost 4; bases outside the gene matches: 9. The CDR3 spans 16 residues. Germline V gene sequence: CDR1 SGHNT, CDR2 YENEEA. The CDR3 loop is CASRNARDRATGELFF. The CDR3 DNA is TGTGCCAGCAGAAACGCCCGGGACAGGGCCACCGGGGAGCTGTTTTTT.

The genes are TRBV7-6 and TRBJ1-4; TRBD1 matches 8 bases. This CDR3 is built from 18 residues. Trimming took 1 base from V and 12 from J; bases not matched to a gene: 19. Looked up from germline, CDR1 is SGHVS and CDR2 is FNYEAQ. CDR3 bases: TGTGCCAGCAGCTTAGAGGCCGGACAGGGACCACTGAGTAAAGAACTGTTTTTT. Protein sequence: CASSLEAGQGPLSKELFF.

CDR3 sequence reads: CASSPFPGQVNYGYTF. The CDR3 nucleotides read TGTGCCAGCAGTCCGTTCCCCGGACAGGTTAACTATGGCTACACCTTC. The gene calls are TRBV27 and TRBJ1-2; 7 bases match TRBD1. Trimming took 5 bases from V and 1 from J; bases not matched to a gene: 10. The CDR3 is 16 residues long. Germline V gives CDR1 MNHEY, CDR2 SMNVEV (reference sequence).

This chain joins TRBV19 and TRBJ2-7; 9 positions match TRBD2. Germline-derived CDR1 and CDR2 are LNHDA and SQIVND (reference sequence). Losses at the gene ends were 6 bases for V and 2 bases for J; bases not matched to a gene: 8. The CDR3 runs to 15 residues. The CDR3, as DNA: TGTGCCAGTAGCATGACTAGCGGAGGCACCTACGAGCAGTACTTC. Translation: CASSMTSGGTYEQYF.

The V and J genes are TRBV7-9 and TRBJ1-1; D is possibly TRBD1 (5 bases). Trimming took off 5 bases at V and 4 bases at J, with 11 bases between the two ends. CDR1 is SEHNR, CDR2 FQNEAQ, per germline (reference sequence). The length of the CDR3 is 13 residues. The CDR3 loop is CASSGQGSTEAFF. CDR3 nucleotides: TGTGCCAGCAGCGGGCAGGGAAGCACTGAAGCTTTCTTT.

The chain links TRBV29-1 to TRBJ2-1, with TRBD2 identical over 8 bases. The CDR3 covers 13 residues. The V gene's germline CDR1 is SQVTM and CDR2 ANQGSEA. V lost 6 bases, J lost 7 bases, and 8 bases stayed unmatched. The CDR3 nucleotides read TGCAGCGTGGCCTTCAGCGGGAGAAATGAGCAGTTCTTC. It specifies CSVAFSGRNEQFF.

This clone occurred once. The J gene is TRBJ2-7, the V gene TRBV7-9; D possibly corresponds to TRBD2 (7 bases). CDR3 length: 17 residues. V was cut by 5 bases and J by 2 bases, with 22 bases left in between. In germline, CDR1 is SEHNR, CDR2 FQNEAQ (reference sequence). CDR3 residues: CASSTPAGGRNTYEQYF. Written as DNA, the CDR3 is TGTGCCAGCAGCACGCCCGCCGGGGGGCGGAATACCTACGAGCAGTACTTC.

This chain uses TRBV6-1 with TRBJ2-7, with 8 positions matching TRBD2. The CDR3 is made up of 13 amino acids. Losses at the gene ends were 8 bases for V and 3 bases for J; bases not matched to a gene: 6. Per the germline V gene, CDR1 is MNHNS and CDR2 is SASEGT. CDR3 region: CASYSGNNYEQYF. CDR3 bases: TGTGCCAGCTATAGCGGGAATAACTACGAGCAGTACTTC.

CDR3 in amino acids: CASSSWERDRPYEQYF. The CDR3 DNA follows: TGTGCCAGCAGCTCCTGGGAGAGGGACAGGCCCTACGAGCAGTACTTC. The chain joins TRBV7-2 to TRBJ2-7; 8 bases align to TRBD1. The CDR3 contains 16 residues. V trimming: 4 bases; J trimming: 2 bases; junction bases outside the gene matches: 10. Germline CDR1 SGHTA, CDR2 FQGNSA.

The chain uses TRBV19 and TRBJ2-1; 12 nucleotides agree with TRBD2. V shed 0 bases and J 4 bases; nucleotides not matched to a gene: 4. This CDR3 has 17 residues. In germline, CDR1 is LNHDA, CDR2 SQIVND (reference sequence). CDR3 in amino acids: CASSIEASGRGYNEQFF. The CDR3 bases are TGTGCCAGTAGTATAGAGGCTAGCGGGAGGGGGTACAATGAGCAGTTCTTC.

The table lists this clone with a few counts. V gene TRBV5-1 combines with J gene TRBJ2-6; D not certain. This CDR3 is built from 20 residues. Trimming removed 5 bases at V and 0 bases at J, with 24 bases between. Germline lookup yields CDR1 SGHRS and CDR2 YFSETQ. CDR3 nucleotide sequence: TGCGCCAGCAGGGCCGGGCCTCAAGTTTCTGGTTTCTCTGGGGCCAACGTCCTGACTTTC. Translating gives CASRAGPQVSGFSGANVLTF.

This chain connects TRBV6-5 to TRBJ2-5; 7 bases match TRBD1. V gave up 2 bases and J gave up 3 bases; unmatched junction bases: 6. The CDR3 covers 15 residues. Germline CDR1 is MNHEY and CDR2 is SVGAGI. This CDR3 is CASSYVTGDKETQYF. For the CDR3, the DNA is TGTGCCAGCAGTTACGTTACAGGGGACAAAGAGACCCAGTACTTC.